Shown below are 6 T cell receptor beta chains from a single sample sequenced in a study of control samples from healthy donors and cancer patients. Sequencing was performed with immunoSEQ multiplex PCR; in TCRdb, only in-frame clones are kept and a portion is missing. The table has about 85,000 clones, approximately 89% seen once; the top ten hold around 5.1%. Sequencing was carried out using blood. The receptors stem from a man aged 45 to 65 in good health.

Of note for this clone: This sample includes further DNA sequences coding for the same CDR3. This rearrangement joins TRBV6-5 to TRBJ1-2, with 7 bases that match TRBD1. The CDR3 is made up of 16 amino acids. Germline V gene data show CDR1 as MNHEY and CDR2 as SVGAGI. Germline trimming cut 0 bases from V and 1 base from J; bases unmatched to any gene: 5. CDR3 nucleotides: TGTGCCAGCAGTTACTCTTGGACAGGCCGTAACTATGGCTACACCTTC. Protein product: CASSYSWTGRNYGYTF.

J is TRBJ2-5 and V is TRBV7-8; D uncertain. Germline CDR1 SGHVS, CDR2 FQNEAQ. The ends were cut back, 2 bases at V and 2 bases at J, with 0 bases in the middle. The CDR3 totals 11 residues. In DNA form, the CDR3 reads TGTGCCAGCAGCTTACAAGAGACCCAGTACTTC. Translating gives CASSLQETQYF. The full variable domain, completed using reference TRBV7-8 and TRBJ2-5, is GAGVSQSPRYKVAKRGQDVALRCDPISGHVSLFWYQQALGQGPEFLTYFQNEAQLDKSGLPSDRFFAERPEGSVSTLKIQRTQQEDSAVYLCASSLQETQYFGPGTRLLVL.

The rearrangement joins TRBV30 to TRBJ1-2; D gene unclear. V was cut by 7 bases and J by 4 bases, with 13 bases left in between. CDR1 and CDR2 from the germline V gene are GTSNPN and SVGIG (reference sequence). The CDR3 sequence is 12 residues long. CDR3 DNA sequence: TGTGCCTCTATCAGAGGTGGCTATGGCTACACCTTC. Protein product: CASIRGGYGYTF.

The chain joins TRBV30 to TRBJ1-5; D gene unclear. This CDR3 is built from 13 residues. The V and J ends lost 3 bases and 3 bases respectively, with 9 bases between them. Germline CDR1 is GTSNPN and CDR2 is SVGIG (reference sequence). Written as DNA, the CDR3 is TGTGCCTGGAGAAAGCCGCCCAATCAGCCCCAGCATTTT. It codes for CAWRKPPNQPQHF.

The chain joins TRBV7-6 to TRBJ2-6, with D unclear. Per the germline V gene, CDR1 is SGHVS and CDR2 is FNYEAQ. V gave up 5 bases and J gave up 0 bases, with 11 bases separating them. The CDR3 consists of 16 residues. The CDR3 spells CASSPTISSGANVLTF. The CDR3 region has the DNA TGTGCCAGCAGCCCGACCATTAGCTCTGGGGCCAACGTCCTGACTTTC.

The rearrangement uses TRBV10-1 and TRBJ2-2; no reliable D call. The germline CDR1 and CDR2 sequences are WNHNN and SYGVQD (reference sequence). Trimming pared 2 bases from V and 2 bases from J, leaving 0 bases between. The CDR3 length is 12 residues. The CDR3 DNA reads TGCGCCAGCAGTGAGAACACCGGGGAGCTGTTTTTT. Protein sequence: CASSENTGELFF.